Here is one T cell receptor beta chain with its context. Its antigen remains unidentified. The record has no base qualities; no much larger clone is one base away. CDR1 and CDR2 are drawn from the germline V gene: SGHTA, FQGNSA. From the cysteine through the phenylalanine, the CDR3 covers 15 amino acids. Only the CDR3 DNA is retained, 45 bases long and in frame from the first base. V is cut by 2 bases and J by 4 bases, and the space between the germline ends is 12 bases. The data belong to a study of shared clonotypes between healthy human individuals (dated by TCRdb to about 2020). Regarding the research as a whole: The cohort comprised a couple of women and a few men aged 18 to 49 years. For each donor, three plates each were used for CD4 naive and CD4 memory, two plates were used for CD8 naive, and one plate was used for CD8 memory. To estimate repertoire size and how much clonotypes are shared between individuals, the study performed deep sequencing of blood TCR repertoires from about five healthy adults. To increase sequencing depth and limit assay-specific biases, TCR repertoire library preparation and sequencing were carried out by different laboratories using diverse techniques. Each donor's leukapheresis produced roughly between about 0.85 and 10 billion PBMCs.

TCR CDR3 regions were amplified from genomic DNA by multiplex PCR using the deep immunoSEQ assay. Extracted genomic DNA from each cell subset was distributed evenly across all wells of several immunoSEQ 96-well plates, and each plate was treated as a replicate. For sorted subsets, about 0.2 ug genomic DNA, equal to about 30,000 T cell genomes, was loaded into each replicate PCR. Purified libraries were quantified with a Qubit 3.0 fluorometer, sized on a Bioanalyzer 2100, and re-quantified with the KAPA Library Quantification kit. A separate single-read 150-cycle Illumina NextSeq 550 flow cell was used to sequence each immunoSEQ 96-well plate. On the authors' methods: Because only junctional sequences without quality scores were contained in the immunoSEQ output, filtering matching that applied to full-length reads could not be performed. To assign V/J genes and CDR3, sequences were annotated using PyIR, a Python wrapper for IgBLAST v1.9, with IMGT germline references. Any read was removed if the V/J assignment was weak (E-value above 1e-6), the CDR3 was missing, or the read contained stop codons, out-of-frame junctions, or ambiguous translated residues. V3J clonotypes were defined as sequences sharing the same inferred V gene, J gene, and CDR3 amino acid sequence. Percentage overlap between repertoires was calculated by dividing the number of shared unique clonotypes by the size of the smaller repertoire. Three approaches were used to assess repertoire richness: RTK rarefaction, the Chao1 estimator, and Recon v2.1 estimates of unobserved clonotypes. For all TCRbeta clonotypes obtained by the gDNA method from a few donors, generation probabilities were computed with OLGA. In its TCRdb copy, this immuneACCESS table keeps in-frame sequences only and misses some clones. Where compared with another copy, unresolved V genes explain less than half of these, and the others have no known cause. That table furnishes V, J and clone size, whereas the DNA furnished D and trimming. The sample table contains over a million clones; only one count was recorded for around 95% of them. Roughly 1.1% of the sample rests with the top ten.

Study-level results and caveats: Larger estimated clonotype richness was generally found for naive subsets than for memory subsets. Only blood was sampled, and tissue TCR repertoires likely differ from those in blood. Across a handful of donors, approximately 4.9% of naive CD4, around 3.3% of naive CD8, around 2.1% of memory CD4, and about 0.44% of memory CD8 clonotypes were shared. Pairwise subsampling indicated that sequencing depth was expected to affect the degree of clonotype sharing among donors. Because the study included only a small number of donors, the genetic and exposure-history diversity represented was limited. Compared with non-shared clonotypes, clonotypes shared by all four sorted-subset donors had higher generation probabilities. Even with the large sequencing depth, rarefaction of the sorted-subset datasets indicated that sequencing was incomplete.

The donors were healthy, HIV-negative adults with no recently reported acute infections or vaccinations. Every donor was a Caucasian adult living in Nashville, Tennessee, USA. CD4+ T cells were enriched by magnetic negative selection; naive cells were then positively selected on CD45RA, and the negative fraction formed the memory subset. Blood was obtained by leukapheresis, after which PBMCs were separated by Ficoll-Histopaque density gradient centrifugation and cryopreserved in liquid nitrogen vapor phase. Purity and quantity of every magnetically sorted T cell population were checked by analytical flow cytometry. Genomic DNA was isolated from every sorted fraction and measured by UV absorbance on a Nanodrop 2000c.

This chain is built from TRBV7-2 and TRBJ1-5; D gene: possibly TRBD1, on 5 matching bases. The specimen was naive CD4+ T cells sorted from blood. Explained via the paper, the cell subset or site label denotes: CD45RA+ positively selected. The sequence came from a man younger than 40 in good health. CDR3 loop: CASSLLWAGNQPQHF. The sequenced DNA: TGTGCCAGCAGCTTACTATGGGCAGGGAATCAGCCCCAGCATTTT.